This T cell receptor (beta chain) was obtained from a study of OX40 agonist ivuxolimab in advanced cancers. Across the study: One hepatocellular carcinoma and a couple of cutaneous melanoma patients partially responded.

Between the trimmed V and J ends, which lost 4 bases and 5 bases, there was a span of 20 bases. Germline CDR1 LGHNA, CDR2 YNFKEQ. CDR3 length: 17 residues. For this clone: What it binds is not known.

Overall study findings and caveats: CD4+ and CD8+ blood T cells expanded clonally by week 6 at 0.1 to 3.0 mg/kg. The work left the antigen specificity of expanded peripheral T cells undetermined.

Method: immunoSEQ multiplex PCR; TCRdb's copy keeps in-frame clones and lacks some. The table records 90,000 to 100,000 clones, approximately 95% of them present only once. The receptor's source is an adult with an advanced solid tumor such as melanoma, head and neck, liver or kidney cancer. This chain joins TRBV4-2 and TRBJ1-4, with D tentatively TRBD1 (5 bases). This specimen was CD4+ or CD8+ T cells sorted from blood, taken in a trial of the OX40 agonist ivuxolimab. In nucleotides, the CDR3 is TGTGCCAGCAGCCCCCAGCCGACAGAGGCTTTAAATGAAAAACTGTTTTTT. Its protein is CASSPQPTEALNEKLFF.